This T cell receptor beta chain was sequenced during a study of blood T cell repertoires in COVID-19. At the level of the study: Specimens from acute and convalescent COVID-19 originated in the United States, Italy and Spain. T cells, B-cell-depleted T cells, or PBMCs provided the cDNA or gDNA that served as material.

Authors' methods: From reference gene primer amplification, estimates of nucleated cell counts were derived. Here immunoSEQ multiplex PCR was the method, and the copy in TCRdb shows in-frame clones only, minus some. The DNA was the basis for D and trimming; V, J and clone size are from that table. The table includes some 200,000 clones, approximately 90% detected once. The CDR3 spans 15 residues. The V end lost 0 bases, the J end lost 5 bases, and 11 bases lay between the germline ends. The genes are TRBV23-1 and TRBJ1-3; weak D call: TRBD1 (6 bases). TRBV23-1 is sorted into the ORF group, with uncertain function. The sequence was obtained from a man aged 35 to 55 with active or convalescent COVID-19. What was sequenced was peripheral blood. In DNA form, the CDR3 reads TGCGCCAGCAGTCAATCGCGGGGGCGAAGAAACACCATATATTTT. It translates to CASSQSRGRRNTIYF.